A single sample gave rise to the 5 T cell receptor beta chains below, sequenced in a study of vaccination effects on CD4 cells after COVID-19. Cells that had been cultured for roughly 9 days were the source of isolated CD4+ T cells. Everyone in the study got two shots of either the BNT162b2 or mRNA-1273 vaccine. Their recognized antigens are unknown. This table comes from immunoSEQ multiplex PCR, and its TCRdb copy is limited to in-frame clones, with some not included. The sample holds nearly 45,000 clones; around 70% are singletons and the top ten take roughly a tenth. The sequencing here drew on CD4+ T cells from PBMCs cultured without peptide, taken after COVID-19 vaccination. Every receptor here comes from a human donor who received a COVID-19 vaccine.

The rearrangement links TRBV18 to TRBJ2-7, with a weak D call TRBD2 (5 bases). CDR1 and CDR2 from the germline V gene are KGHSH and LQKENI. This CDR3 spans 14 amino acids. Trimming cost V 4 bases and J 2 bases, with 12 bases left between them. The CDR3 here is CASSLPGKPYEQYF. The CDR3 nucleotides read TGTGCCAGCTCACTCCCGGGGAAACCCTACGAGCAGTACTTC.

V and J are TRBV6-5 and TRBJ2-3; D may be TRBD1 or TRBD2 (6 bases each). V was clipped by 2 bases and J by 5 bases, with 14 bases between them. Germline values: CDR1 MNHEY, CDR2 SVGAGI. The CDR3 runs 15 residues. For the CDR3, the DNA is TGTGCCAGCAGTTACGGGGGCGGGGAGAGAGATACGCAGTATTTT. Translating it yields CASSYGGGERDTQYF.

V is TRBV6-1 and J is TRBJ1-5; no clear D. Per the germline V gene, CDR1 is MNHNS and CDR2 is SASEGT. This CDR3 has 15 residues. V was trimmed by 1 base and J by 4 bases, leaving 11 bases between them. CDR3 in amino acids: CASSEVGVFNQPQHF. Written as DNA, the CDR3 is TGTGCCAGCAGTGAAGTTGGCGTCTTTAATCAGCCCCAGCATTTT.

This chain connects TRBV28 to TRBJ1-3; weak D call: TRBD1 (6 bases). The CDR3 sequence is 15 residues long. The germline V gene has CDR1 MDHEN and CDR2 SYDVKM. Trimming pared 6 bases from V and 3 bases from J, leaving 15 bases between. In DNA, the CDR3 is TGTGCCAGCAGGAGTACAGGGATTAGTGGAAACACCATATATTTT. This translates into CASRSTGISGNTIYF.

The chain recombines TRBV5-4 with TRBJ2-1; 12 bases align to TRBD2. Germline V gene data show CDR1 as SGHNT and CDR2 as YYREEE (reference sequence). The CDR3 has 18 residues. Trimming at V came to 4 bases and at J to 6 bases, leaving 14 bases not matched to a gene. CDR3 coding DNA: TGTGCCAGCAGCCGTGATGGAGGACTAGCGGGAAACACCAATGAGCAGTTCTTC. It encodes CASSRDGGLAGNTNEQFF.